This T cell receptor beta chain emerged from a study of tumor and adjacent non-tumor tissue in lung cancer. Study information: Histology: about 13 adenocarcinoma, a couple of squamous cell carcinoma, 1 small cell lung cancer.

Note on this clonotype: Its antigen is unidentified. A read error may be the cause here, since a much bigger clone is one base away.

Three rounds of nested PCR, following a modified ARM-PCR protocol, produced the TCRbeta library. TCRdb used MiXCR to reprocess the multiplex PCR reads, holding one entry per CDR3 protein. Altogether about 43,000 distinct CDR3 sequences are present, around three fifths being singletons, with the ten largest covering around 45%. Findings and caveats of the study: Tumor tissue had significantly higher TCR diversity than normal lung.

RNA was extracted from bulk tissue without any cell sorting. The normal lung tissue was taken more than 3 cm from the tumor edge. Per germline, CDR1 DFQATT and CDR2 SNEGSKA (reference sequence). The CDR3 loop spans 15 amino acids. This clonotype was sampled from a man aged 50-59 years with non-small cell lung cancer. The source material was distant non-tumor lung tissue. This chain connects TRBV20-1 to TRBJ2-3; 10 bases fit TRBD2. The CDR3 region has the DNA TGCAGTGCTTCTCCCCGGGTAGCGGGGGGAGATATGCAGTATTTT. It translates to CSASPRVAGGDMQYF.